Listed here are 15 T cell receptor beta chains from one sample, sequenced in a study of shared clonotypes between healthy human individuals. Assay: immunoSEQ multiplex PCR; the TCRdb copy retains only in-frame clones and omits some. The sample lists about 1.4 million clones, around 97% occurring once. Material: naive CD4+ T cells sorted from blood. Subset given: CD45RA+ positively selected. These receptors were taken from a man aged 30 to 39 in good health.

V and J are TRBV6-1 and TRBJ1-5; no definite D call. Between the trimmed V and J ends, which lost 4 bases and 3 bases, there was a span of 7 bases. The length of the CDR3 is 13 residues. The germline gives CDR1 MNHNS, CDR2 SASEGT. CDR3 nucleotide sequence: TGTGCCAGCAGTGCGTATCTCAATCAGCCCCAGCATTTT. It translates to CASSAYLNQPQHF.

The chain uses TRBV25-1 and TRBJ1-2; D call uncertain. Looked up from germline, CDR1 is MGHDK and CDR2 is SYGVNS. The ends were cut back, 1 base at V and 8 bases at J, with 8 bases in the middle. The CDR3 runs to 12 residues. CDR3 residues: CASSELAVGYTF. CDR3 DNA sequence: TGTGCCAGCAGTGAATTAGCCGTCGGCTACACCTTC.

CDR3 bases: TGTGCCAGCAGTGACGCCACTGAAGCTTTCTTT. Amino acid sequence: CASSDATEAFF. The V call is TRBV28, the J call TRBJ1-1; no clear D. Germline-derived CDR1 and CDR2 are MDHEN and SYDVKM. The CDR3 length is 11 residues. V lost 5 bases to trimming and J lost 4 bases, with 5 bases between them.

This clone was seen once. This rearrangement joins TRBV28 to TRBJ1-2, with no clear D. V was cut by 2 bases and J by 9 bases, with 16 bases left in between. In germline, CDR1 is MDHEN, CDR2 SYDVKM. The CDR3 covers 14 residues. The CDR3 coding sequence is TGTGCCAGCAGTTTACTCGGCAGCCCTGTTAGCTACACCTTC. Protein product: CASSLLGSPVSYTF.

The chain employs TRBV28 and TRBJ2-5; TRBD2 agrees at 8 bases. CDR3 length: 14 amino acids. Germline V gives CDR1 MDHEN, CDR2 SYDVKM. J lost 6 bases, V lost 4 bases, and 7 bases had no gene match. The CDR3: CASSSQTGGKTQYF. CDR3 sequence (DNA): TGTGCCAGCAGTTCACAGACGGGAGGGAAGACCCAGTACTTC.

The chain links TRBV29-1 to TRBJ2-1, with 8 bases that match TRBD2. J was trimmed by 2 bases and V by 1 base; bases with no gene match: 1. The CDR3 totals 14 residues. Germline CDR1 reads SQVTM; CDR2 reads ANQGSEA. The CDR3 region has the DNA TGCAGCGTTGAAGCGGGAGGGCCCTACAATGAGCAGTTCTTC. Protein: CSVEAGGPYNEQFF.

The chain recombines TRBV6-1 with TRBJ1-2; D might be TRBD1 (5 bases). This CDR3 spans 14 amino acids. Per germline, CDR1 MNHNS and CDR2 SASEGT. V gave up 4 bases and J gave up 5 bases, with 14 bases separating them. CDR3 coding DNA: TGTGCCAGCAGTGGGATTGGGGCGGGTTATGGCTACACCTTC. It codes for CASSGIGAGYGYTF.

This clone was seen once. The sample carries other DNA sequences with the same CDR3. The CDR3 bases are TGTGCCAGCAGTCCCCGGACTAGCGGGAGCTACGAGCAGTACTTC. Translating it yields CASSPRTSGSYEQYF. This chain connects TRBV27 to TRBJ2-7; 13 bases line up with TRBD2. The CDR3 has 15 residues. Germline V lookup: CDR1 MNHEY, CDR2 SMNVEV (reference sequence). V shed 5 bases and J 3 bases; nucleotides not matched to a gene: 4.

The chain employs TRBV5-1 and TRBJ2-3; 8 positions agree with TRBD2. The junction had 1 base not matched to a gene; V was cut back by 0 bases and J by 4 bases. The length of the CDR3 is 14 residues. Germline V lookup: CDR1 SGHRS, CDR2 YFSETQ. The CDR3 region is CASSLGTSPDTQYF. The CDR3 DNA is TGCGCCAGCAGCTTGGGGACTAGCCCAGATACGCAGTATTTT. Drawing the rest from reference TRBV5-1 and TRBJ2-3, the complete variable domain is KAGVTQTPRYLIKTRGQQVTLSCSPISGHRSVSWYQQTPGQGLQFLFEYFSETQRNKGNFPGRFSGRQFSNSRSEMNVSTLELGDSALYLCASSLGTSPDTQYFGPGTRLTVL.

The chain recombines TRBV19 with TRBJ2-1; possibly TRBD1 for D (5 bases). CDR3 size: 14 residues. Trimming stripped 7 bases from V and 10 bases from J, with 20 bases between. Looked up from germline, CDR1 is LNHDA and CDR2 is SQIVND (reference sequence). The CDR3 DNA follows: TGTGCCAGTACCCTTGAATCGACAGTCTTAGAGCAGTTCTTC. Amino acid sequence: CASTLESTVLEQFF.

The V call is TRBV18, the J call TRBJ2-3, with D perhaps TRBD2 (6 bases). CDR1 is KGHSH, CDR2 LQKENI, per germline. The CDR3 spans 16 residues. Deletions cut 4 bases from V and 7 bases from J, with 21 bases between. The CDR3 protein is CASSLPGLRAINTQYF. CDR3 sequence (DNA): TGTGCCAGCTCACTTCCGGGACTCCGAGCGATAAATACGCAGTATTTT.

This CDR3 is CASSLTRVSGRANEQFF. The DNA for the CDR3 is TGTGCCAGCAGCCTTACGCGGGTTAGCGGGAGGGCCAATGAGCAGTTCTTC. This rearrangement joins TRBV9 to TRBJ2-1; TRBD2 aligns across 11 bases. With 4 bases clipped from V and 6 bases from J, the junction kept 12 bases outside the gene matches. The CDR3 length is 17 residues. Germline CDR1 SGDLS, CDR2 YYNGEE.

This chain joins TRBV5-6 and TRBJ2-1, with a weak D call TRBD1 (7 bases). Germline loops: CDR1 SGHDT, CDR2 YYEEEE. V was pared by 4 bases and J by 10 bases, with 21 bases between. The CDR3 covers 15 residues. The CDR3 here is CASSGAGGGPREQFF. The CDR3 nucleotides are TGTGCCAGCAGCGGTGCTGGAGGGGGCCCTCGGGAGCAGTTCTTC.

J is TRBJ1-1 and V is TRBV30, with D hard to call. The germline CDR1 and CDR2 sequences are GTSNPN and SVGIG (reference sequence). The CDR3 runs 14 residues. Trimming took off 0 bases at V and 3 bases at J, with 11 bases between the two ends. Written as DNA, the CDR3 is TGTGCCTGGAGTGTACGGAGGGTAGACACTGAAGCTTTCTTT. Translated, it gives CAWSVRRVDTEAFF. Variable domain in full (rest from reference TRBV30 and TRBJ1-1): SQTIHQWPATLVQPVGSPLSLECTVEGTSNPNLYWYRQAAGRGLQLLFYSVGIGQISSEVPQNLSASRPQDRQFILSSKKLLLSDSGFYLCAWSVRRVDTEAFFGQGTRLTVV.

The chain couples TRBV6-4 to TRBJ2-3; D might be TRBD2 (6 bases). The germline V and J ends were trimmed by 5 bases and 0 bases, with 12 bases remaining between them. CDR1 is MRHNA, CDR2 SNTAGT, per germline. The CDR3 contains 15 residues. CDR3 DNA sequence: TGTGCCAGCAGTCCCGGGGGACCTAGCACAGATACGCAGTATTTT. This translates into CASSPGGPSTDTQYF.